Below, 23 T cell receptor beta chains from the same sample are listed, as sequenced in a study of cytomegalovirus exposure and HLA in healthy donors. In the PCR, 60 Vbeta and 13 Jbeta primers were used. TCRdb keeps only in-frame clones here, not all; method: immunoSEQ multiplex PCR. The sample lists some 99,000 clones; around 81% were seen once. The sequencing sample was made of PBMCs. The receptors were sampled from a young woman in good health and CMV-seronegative.

The V call is TRBV19, the J call TRBJ2-4; 9 nucleotides align to TRBD2. Germline V gene data show CDR1 as LNHDA and CDR2 as SQIVND (reference sequence). CDR3 length: 19 amino acids. Trimming took 0 bases from V and 3 from J; bases not matched to a gene: 12. The CDR3 sequence is CASSIDSGGRALVKNIQYF. CDR3 coding DNA: TGTGCCAGTAGTATAGATTCAGGCGGGAGGGCCCTCGTCAAAAACATTCAGTACTTC.

This clone was detected a few times. This rearrangement joins TRBV2 to TRBJ2-1; D unresolved. V lost 5 bases and J 5 bases, leaving 16 bases between the germline ends. Germline values: CDR1 SNHLY, CDR2 FYNNEI. The CDR3 is made up of 15 amino acids. CDR3 DNA sequence: TGTGCCAGCAGTCATAGACTTCTCGGAGACAATGAGCAGTTCTTC. It specifies CASSHRLLGDNEQFF.

J is TRBJ2-7 and V is TRBV5-1, with 10 nucleotides matching TRBD1. The CDR3 is 17 amino acids. From germline, CDR1 is SGHRS and CDR2 YFSETQ. The V gene end was trimmed by 2 bases and the J gene end by 3 bases; junction bases not matched to a gene: 11. The CDR3 DNA reads as TGCGCCAGCAGCTTAAAACCGGGACAGGGGACGGGCTACGAGCAGTACTTC. This codes for CASSLKPGQGTGYEQYF.

This clone came up once. The V and J genes are TRBV29-1 and TRBJ2-7; TRBD1 agrees at 8 bases. The germline V gene encodes CDR1 SQVTM and CDR2 ANQGSEA. With 7 bases clipped from V and 2 bases from J, the junction kept 1 base outside the gene matches. This CDR3 is 11 amino acids long. CDR3 loop: CSAQGAYEQYF. The CDR3 nucleotides are TGCAGCGCACAGGGGGCCTACGAGCAGTACTTC.

The chain has TRBV7-2 and TRBJ2-7; the D gene is possibly TRBD2 (6 bases). With 7 bases removed from V and 4 bases from J, the gap between germline ends came to 17 bases. Germline assignment: CDR1 SGHTA and CDR2 FQGNSA. The CDR3 is 14 amino acids. The CDR3: CASTTPGGPYEQYF. The DNA of the CDR3 is TGTGCCAGCACCACCCCCGGGGGTCCTTACGAGCAGTACTTC.

The chain has TRBV7-6 and TRBJ1-4; 7 positions agree with TRBD1. After removal of 1 base from V and 8 bases from J, the junction contained 7 bases not matched to a gene. Germline-derived CDR1 and CDR2 are SGHVS and FNYEAQ. This CDR3 contains 15 residues. CDR3 coding DNA: TGTGCCAGCAGCTTAGAGGGGGCAGTTGGGGAAAAACTGTTTTTT. This translates into CASSLEGAVGEKLFF.

The chain employs TRBV5-4 and TRBJ2-5; TRBD1 matches 7 bases. The assigned J gene may be wrong: the sequence end matches TRBJ2-7 better. The CDR3 covers 13 residues. Per germline, CDR1 SGHNT and CDR2 YYREEE (reference sequence). CDR3 loop: CASSLQGEGEQYF. CDR3 bases: TGTGCCAGCAGCTTGCAGGGGGAAGGCGAGCAGTACTTC.

This sequence joins TRBV18 and TRBJ2-1; 13 bases fit TRBD2. Trimming removed 5 bases from V and 9 bases from J; junction bases left unmatched: 7. Germline assignment: CDR1 KGHSH and CDR2 LQKENI. The CDR3 spans 15 residues. CDR3 coding DNA: TGTGCCAGCTCAGCGACTAGCGGGAGGCTGGGTGAGCAGTTCTTC. Translation: CASSATSGRLGEQFF. Combining the CDR3 with reference TRBV18 and TRBJ2-1 gives the whole variable domain NAGVMQNPRHLVRRRGQEARLRCSPMKGHSHVYWYRQLPEEGLKFMVYLQKENIIDESGMPKERFSAEFPKEGPSILRIQQVVRGDSAAYFCASSATSGRLGEQFFGPGTRLTVL.

The rearrangement links TRBV15 to TRBJ1-2, with D unclear. Germline lookup yields CDR1 LNHNV and CDR2 YYDKDF (reference sequence). V was pared by 3 bases and J by 2 bases, with 10 bases between. The CDR3 has 14 amino acids. This CDR3 is CATSSRIANYGYTF. The CDR3 nucleotides are TGTGCCACCAGCAGTAGGATAGCGAACTATGGCTACACCTTC.

CDR3 in amino acids: CASPPRAREDSSYNEQFF. CDR3 nucleotide sequence: TGTGCCAGCCCTCCCCGGGCGCGGGAGGACAGCTCCTACAATGAGCAGTTCTTC. The rearrangement joins TRBV7-9 to TRBJ2-1; 8 nucleotides line up with TRBD2. There are 18 residues in the CDR3. Per the germline V gene, CDR1 is SEHNR and CDR2 is FQNEAQ (reference sequence). After removal of 8 bases from V and 0 bases from J, the junction contained 15 bases not matched to a gene.

This clone was recorded once. This chain links TRBV19 with TRBJ2-1; TRBD2 matches 8 bases. After removal of 6 bases from V and 7 bases from J, the junction contained 17 bases not matched to a gene. CDR3 length equals 17 residues. Germline V CDR1 and CDR2: LNHDA, SQIVND (reference sequence). In DNA, the CDR3 is TGTGCCAGTAGGGGGCTCCAGCGGACTAGCTTCCATAATGAGCAGTTCTTC. Encoded protein: CASRGLQRTSFHNEQFF.

The chain links TRBV5-6 to TRBJ1-2; 7 nucleotides match TRBD1. The CDR3 is 13 amino acids. The V and J ends lost 4 bases and 5 bases, in that order; junction bases with no gene match: 5. Looked up from germline, CDR1 is SGHDT and CDR2 is YYEEEE. Written as DNA, the CDR3 is TGTGCCAGCAGCCCTGCGACAGGGTATGGCTACACCTTC. Protein: CASSPATGYGYTF. The complete variable domain, with remaining parts taken from reference TRBV5-6 and TRBJ1-2, reads DAGVTQSPTHLIKTRGQQVTLRCSPKSGHDTVSWYQQALGQGPQFIFQYYEEEERQRGNFPDRFSGHQFPNYSSELNVNALLLGDSALYLCASSPATGYGYTFGSGTRLTVV.

The V gene is TRBV7-9, the J gene TRBJ2-1, with 12 bases that match TRBD2. Germline V CDR1 and CDR2: SEHNR, FQNEAQ (reference sequence). Unmatched junction bases numbered 8, after V lost 5 bases and J lost 3 bases. CDR3 length: 17 residues. The CDR3 protein is CASSPIGLAGLYNEQFF. The CDR3 DNA reads TGTGCCAGCAGCCCCATCGGACTAGCGGGACTCTACAATGAGCAGTTCTTC.

This chain connects TRBV7-9 to TRBJ2-7; D is unresolved. Trimming stripped 6 bases from V and 6 bases from J, with 12 bases between. The CDR3 is made up of 12 amino acids. CDR1 SEHNR and CDR2 FQNEAQ come from the germline V gene (reference sequence). This CDR3 is CASSPQIGEQYF. The CDR3 DNA reads TGTGCCAGCAGTCCCCAGATTGGCGAGCAGTACTTC.

The chain links TRBV29-1 to TRBJ2-3; 9 positions match TRBD2. The V segment lost 4 bases and the J segment 2 bases; nucleotides outside the gene matches: 4. Looked up from germline, CDR1 is SQVTM and CDR2 is ANQGSEA. The CDR3 contains 14 residues. Written as DNA, the CDR3 is TGCAGCGTTGCTACTAGCGGGTACACAGATACGCAGTATTTT. Translation gives CSVATSGYTDTQYF.

The gene calls are TRBV7-2 and TRBJ1-2; 7 nucleotides line up with TRBD1. With V trimmed by 1 base and J by 8 bases, 4 bases remained unmatched. CDR1 and CDR2 from the germline V gene are SGHTA and FQGNSA. The CDR3 covers 13 residues. CDR3 sequence reads: CASSLGDSLGYTF. DNA of the CDR3: TGTGCCAGCAGCTTAGGGGACAGCTTAGGCTACACCTTC.

The chain joins TRBV6-5 to TRBJ2-1; maybe TRBD1 (6 bases). Germline V gene sequence: CDR1 MNHEY, CDR2 SVGAGI. Trimming shortened V by 6 bases and J by 6 bases, and 12 bases separated the two germline ends. The CDR3 consists of 13 residues. CDR3 coding DNA: TGTGCCAGCAGCGGACAGCCGCCCAATGAGCAGTTCTTC. Its protein is CASSGQPPNEQFF.

The chain recombines TRBV21-1 with TRBJ2-4; whether TRBD1, the table's D call, matches the DNA was not checked. TRBV21-1 is noted as a pseudogene. This CDR3 contains 18 residues. For the CDR3, the DNA is TGTGCCAGCAGCAAAGTTTGTTTTAGGACAGGGGCCCCAAACATTCAGTACTTC. Protein: CASSKVCFRTGAPNIQYF.

CDR3 sequence: CASSEGQDTGELFF. The CDR3 DNA follows: TGTGCCAGCAGCGAGGGACAGGACACCGGGGAGCTGTTTTTT. The chain joins TRBV11-3 to TRBJ2-2, with TRBD1 matching over 8 bases. V lost 5 bases, J lost 3 bases, and 2 bases stayed unmatched. CDR3 size: 14 residues. Germline CDR1 SGHNT, CDR2 YENEEA.

The chain carries TRBV28 and TRBJ2-7; weak D call: TRBD2 (5 bases). Deletions cut 5 bases from V and 6 bases from J, with 17 bases between. CDR1 is MDHEN, CDR2 SYDVKM, per germline. This CDR3 is built from 14 residues. CDR3 DNA: TGTGCCAGCAGTCCTCCTAGCTATACCACCGAGCAGTACTTC. Its translation: CASSPPSYTTEQYF.

Remarks on this clone: One junction end does not reproduce the germline sequence, and a read error may be involved. The rearrangement links TRBV7-7 to TRBJ2-5; the match to TRBD2 covers 15 bases. The CDR3 loop spans 17 amino acids. Per the germline V gene, CDR1 is SSHAT and CDR2 is FNYEAQ (reference sequence). The CDR3: CASSDLGLAGGPETQYF. The CDR3, as DNA: TGTGCTAGCAGCGATCTGGGACTAGCGGGAGGCCCTGAGACCCAGTACTTC.

This clone was counted between two and nine times. V gene TRBV6-6 combines with J gene TRBJ1-1; 7 nucleotides align to TRBD1. CDR1 and CDR2 from the germline V gene are MNHNY and SVGAGI (reference sequence). The CDR3 has 15 amino acids. With 4 bases clipped from V and 5 bases from J, the junction kept 10 bases outside the gene matches. CDR3 DNA sequence: TGTGCCAGCAGTTTACCCGTCCAACAGGGGACTGAAGCTTTCTTT. Translated: CASSLPVQQGTEAFF.

V gene TRBV7-9 combines with J gene TRBJ2-1; TRBD2 is a possible D gene (5 bases). This CDR3 has 14 amino acids. Germline CDR1 reads SEHNR; CDR2 reads FQNEAQ (reference sequence). The V gene lost 5 bases and the J gene lost 4 bases, with 12 bases spanning the gap. CDR3 loop: CASSPTGIYNEQFF. The CDR3 DNA sequence: TGTGCCAGCAGCCCGACCGGGATATACAATGAGCAGTTCTTC.